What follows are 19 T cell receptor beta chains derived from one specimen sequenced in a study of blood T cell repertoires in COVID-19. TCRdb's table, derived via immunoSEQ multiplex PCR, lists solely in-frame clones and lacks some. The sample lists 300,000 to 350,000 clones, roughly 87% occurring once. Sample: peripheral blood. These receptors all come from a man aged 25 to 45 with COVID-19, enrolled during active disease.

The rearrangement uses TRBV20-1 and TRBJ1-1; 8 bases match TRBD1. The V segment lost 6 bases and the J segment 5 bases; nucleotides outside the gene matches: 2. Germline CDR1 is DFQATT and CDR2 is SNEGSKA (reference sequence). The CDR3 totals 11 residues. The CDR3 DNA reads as TGCAGTGCCGACAGGGGAACTGAAGCTTTCTTT. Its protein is CSADRGTEAFF.

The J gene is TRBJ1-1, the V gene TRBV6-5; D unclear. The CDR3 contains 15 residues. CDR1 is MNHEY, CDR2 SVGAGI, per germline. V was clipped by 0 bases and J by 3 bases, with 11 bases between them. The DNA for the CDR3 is TGTGCCAGCAGTTACTCCATAGCCGTGGACACTGAAGCTTTCTTT. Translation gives CASSYSIAVDTEAFF.

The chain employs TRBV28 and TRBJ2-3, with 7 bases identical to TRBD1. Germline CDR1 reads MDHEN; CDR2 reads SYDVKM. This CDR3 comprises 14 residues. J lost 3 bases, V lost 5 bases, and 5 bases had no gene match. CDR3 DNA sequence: TGTGCCAGCAGTCGACAGGGTGGGACAGATACGCAGTATTTT. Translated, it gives CASSRQGGTDTQYF.

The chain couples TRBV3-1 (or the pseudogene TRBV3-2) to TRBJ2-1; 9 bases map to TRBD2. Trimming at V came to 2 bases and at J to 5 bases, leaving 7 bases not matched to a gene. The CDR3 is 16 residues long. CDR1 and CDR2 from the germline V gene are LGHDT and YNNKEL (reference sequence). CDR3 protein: CASSQLSGSGNNEQFF. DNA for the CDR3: TGTGCCAGCAGCCAACTTAGCGGGAGTGGGAACAATGAGCAGTTCTTC.

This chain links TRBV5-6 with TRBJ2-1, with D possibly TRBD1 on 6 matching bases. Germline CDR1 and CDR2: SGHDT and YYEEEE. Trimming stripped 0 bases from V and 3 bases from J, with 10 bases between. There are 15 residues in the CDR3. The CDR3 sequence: CASSLGPQGYNEQFF. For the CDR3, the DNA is TGTGCCAGCAGCTTGGGACCACAGGGCTACAATGAGCAGTTCTTC. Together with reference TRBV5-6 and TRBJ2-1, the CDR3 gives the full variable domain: DAGVTQSPTHLIKTRGQQVTLRCSPKSGHDTVSWYQQALGQGPQFIFQYYEEEERQRGNFPDRFSGHQFPNYSSELNVNALLLGDSALYLCASSLGPQGYNEQFFGPGTRLTVL.

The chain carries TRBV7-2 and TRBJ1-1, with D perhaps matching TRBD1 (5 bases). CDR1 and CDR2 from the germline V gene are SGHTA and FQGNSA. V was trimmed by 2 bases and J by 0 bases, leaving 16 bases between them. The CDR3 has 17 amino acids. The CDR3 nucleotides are TGTGCCAGCAGCTTAATAGTGTCTCGGGGGATGAACACTGAAGCTTTCTTT. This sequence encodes CASSLIVSRGMNTEAFF.

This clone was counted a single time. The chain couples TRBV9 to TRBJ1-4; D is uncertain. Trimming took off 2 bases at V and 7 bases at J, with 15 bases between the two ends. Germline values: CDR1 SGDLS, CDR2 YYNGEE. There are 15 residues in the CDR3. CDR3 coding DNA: TGTGCCAGCAGCGTCCTGGAAAGGGCGGGTGAAAAACTGTTTTTT. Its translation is CASSVLERAGEKLFF.

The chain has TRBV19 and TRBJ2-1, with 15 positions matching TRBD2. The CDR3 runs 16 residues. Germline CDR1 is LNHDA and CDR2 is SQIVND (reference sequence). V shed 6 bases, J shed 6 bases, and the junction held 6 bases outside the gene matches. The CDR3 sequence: CASSGLAGGIANEQFF. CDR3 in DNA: TGTGCCAGTAGCGGACTAGCGGGGGGGATCGCCAATGAGCAGTTCTTC.

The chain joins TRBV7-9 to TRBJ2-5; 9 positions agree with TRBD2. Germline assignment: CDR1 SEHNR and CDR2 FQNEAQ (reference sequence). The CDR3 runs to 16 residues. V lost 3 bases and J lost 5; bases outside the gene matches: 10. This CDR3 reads CASSFGGGGAWETQYF. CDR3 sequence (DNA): TGTGCCAGCAGCTTTGGGGGCGGGGGGGCATGGGAGACCCAGTACTTC.

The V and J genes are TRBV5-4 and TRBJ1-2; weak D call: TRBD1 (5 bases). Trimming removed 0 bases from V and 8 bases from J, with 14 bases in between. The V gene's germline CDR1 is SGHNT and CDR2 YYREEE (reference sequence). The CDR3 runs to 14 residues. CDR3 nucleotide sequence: TGTGCCAGCAGCTTGGTGACCAGGGTTGAAGGCTACACCTTC. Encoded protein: CASSLVTRVEGYTF.

The CDR3 DNA is TGTGCCAGCAGCCCCCGGAGGGAAGAGCAGTTCTTC. Translated, it gives CASSPRREEQFF. The J gene is TRBJ2-1, the V gene TRBV7-9; possibly TRBD2 for D (6 bases). Trimming pared 5 bases from V and 10 bases from J, leaving 12 bases between. The CDR3 is 12 amino acids. Germline CDR1 reads SEHNR; CDR2 reads FQNEAQ (reference sequence).

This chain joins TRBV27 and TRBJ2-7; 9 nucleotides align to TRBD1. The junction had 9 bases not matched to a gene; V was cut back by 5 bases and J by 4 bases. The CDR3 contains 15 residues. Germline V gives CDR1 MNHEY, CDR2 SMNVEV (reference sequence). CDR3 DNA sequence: TGTGCCAGCAGTATACTCCCGGGACAGGGTTACGAGCAGTACTTC. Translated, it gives CASSILPGQGYEQYF.

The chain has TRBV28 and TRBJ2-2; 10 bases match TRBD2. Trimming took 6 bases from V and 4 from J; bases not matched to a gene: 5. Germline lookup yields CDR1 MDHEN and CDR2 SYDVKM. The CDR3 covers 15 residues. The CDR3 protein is CASRKSGRGTGELFF. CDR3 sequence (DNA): TGTGCCAGCAGGAAGAGCGGGAGGGGCACCGGGGAGCTGTTTTTT.

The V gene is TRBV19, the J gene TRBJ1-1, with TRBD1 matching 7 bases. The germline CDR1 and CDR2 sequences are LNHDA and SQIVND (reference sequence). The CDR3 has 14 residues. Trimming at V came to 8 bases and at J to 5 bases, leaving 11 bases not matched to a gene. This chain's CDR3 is CASQRDRVGTEAFF. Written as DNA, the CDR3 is TGTGCCAGTCAAAGAGACAGGGTGGGGACTGAAGCTTTCTTT.

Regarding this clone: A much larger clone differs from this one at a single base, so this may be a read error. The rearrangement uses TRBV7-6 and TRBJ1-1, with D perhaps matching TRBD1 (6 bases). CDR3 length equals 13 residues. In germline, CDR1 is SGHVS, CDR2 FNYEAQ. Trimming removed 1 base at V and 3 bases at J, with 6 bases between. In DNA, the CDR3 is TGTGCCAGCAGCTTAGACAGGGACACTGAAGCTTTCTTT. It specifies CASSLDRDTEAFF.

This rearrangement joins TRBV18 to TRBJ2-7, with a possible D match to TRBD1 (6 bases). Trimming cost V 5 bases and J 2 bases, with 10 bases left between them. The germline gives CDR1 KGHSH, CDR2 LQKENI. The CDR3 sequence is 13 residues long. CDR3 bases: TGTGCCAGCTCAAACAGGGACACCTACGAGCAGTACTTC. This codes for CASSNRDTYEQYF.

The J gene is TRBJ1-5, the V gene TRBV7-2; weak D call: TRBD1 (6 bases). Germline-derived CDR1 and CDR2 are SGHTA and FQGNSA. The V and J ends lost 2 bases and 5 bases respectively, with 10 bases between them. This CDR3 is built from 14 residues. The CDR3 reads CASSLLGGDQPQHF. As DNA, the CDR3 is TGTGCCAGCAGCTTATTAGGGGGGGATCAGCCCCAGCATTTT.

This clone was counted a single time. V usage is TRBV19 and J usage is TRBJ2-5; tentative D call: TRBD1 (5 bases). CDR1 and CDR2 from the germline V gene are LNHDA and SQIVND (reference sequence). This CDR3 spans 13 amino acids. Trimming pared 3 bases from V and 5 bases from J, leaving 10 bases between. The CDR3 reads CASSMNRQETQYF. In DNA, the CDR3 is TGTGCCAGTAGTATGAACAGGCAGGAGACCCAGTACTTC.

The CDR3 loop reads CASSPPADRDEQYF. Written as DNA, the CDR3 is TGTGCCAGCTCACCACCGGCGGACAGGGACGAGCAGTACTTC. The rearrangement links TRBV18 to TRBJ2-7; 8 nucleotides line up with TRBD1. V lost 0 bases to trimming and J lost 5 bases; unmatched junction nucleotides: 3. CDR3 length: 14 residues. Germline CDR1 and CDR2: KGHSH and LQKENI.